This entry lists 17 T cell receptor beta chains sequenced from one sample in a study of CD8 T cells in Susac syndrome. Random hexamers were used to reverse transcribe the RNA input (about 0.5 to 1 ug). MiXCR, run by TCRdb on the immunoSEQ multiplex PCR reads, gives a single entry per CDR3 protein. The data contain nearly 200,000 distinct CDR3 sequences, roughly 96% of them singletons. The specimen was CD4+ T cells from PBMCs. These receptor sequences come from a human donor with multiple sclerosis.

This clonotype has just one count. This chain uses TRBV7-9 with TRBJ1-1; the D is unclear. V was trimmed by 1 base and J by 0 bases, leaving 12 bases between them. The CDR3 loop spans 16 amino acids. Germline V gene sequence: CDR1 SEHNR, CDR2 FQNEAQ (reference sequence). CDR3 loop: CASSLDRQLLNTEAFF. Written as DNA, the CDR3 is TGTGCCAGCAGCTTAGACAGACAACTGTTGAACACTGAAGCTTTCTTT.

The V and J genes are TRBV10-3 and TRBJ2-5; 9 nucleotides agree with TRBD2. Germline CDR1 is ENHRY and CDR2 is SYGVKD. The CDR3 is made up of 15 amino acids. V was pared by 5 bases and J by 2 bases, with 6 bases of the junction left unmatched. The CDR3 DNA reads TGTGCCATCAGTCCAGGGCTAGCGGGACAAGAGACCCAGTACTTC. It codes for CAISPGLAGQETQYF.

This clonotype was seen once. The chain is built from TRBV6-6 and TRBJ2-1; a weak D match, TRBD2 (6 bases). CDR1 is MNHNY, CDR2 SVGAGI, per germline (reference sequence). V was clipped by 6 bases and J by 7 bases, with 16 bases between them. CDR3 length: 14 amino acids. The CDR3 sequence: CASSRPQEGNEQFF. The CDR3 DNA reads as TGTGCCAGCAGCCGCCCCCAGGAGGGTAATGAGCAGTTCTTC.

The gene calls are TRBV5-1 and TRBJ2-5; D possibly corresponds to TRBD1 (6 bases). The V end was cut by 2 bases, the J end by 7 bases, with 18 bases between. CDR1 SGHRS and CDR2 YFSETQ come from the germline V gene. This CDR3 contains 15 residues. The CDR3 DNA reads as TGCGCCAGCAGCTTCGACAGGCAGACCGAAGGGACCCAGTACTTC. Its translation is CASSFDRQTEGTQYF.

The rearrangement links TRBV27 to TRBJ1-1; D remains ambiguous. This CDR3 region has 14 residues. The germline V gene has CDR1 MNHEY and CDR2 SMNVEV (reference sequence). Trimming took off 4 bases at V and 0 bases at J, with 9 bases between the two ends. The CDR3 sequence is CASSSGFLNTEAFF. In DNA, the CDR3 is TGTGCCAGCAGTTCCGGGTTCTTGAACACTGAAGCTTTCTTT.

The chain has TRBV3-1 and TRBJ2-1, with 10 bases identical to TRBD2. The CDR3 sequence is 15 residues long. Germline CDR1 is LGHDT and CDR2 is YNNKEL (reference sequence). With V trimmed by 6 bases and J by 8 bases, 10 bases remained unmatched. CDR3 loop: CASSPSGSGEDEQFF. CDR3 bases: TGTGCCAGCAGTCCTAGCGGGAGTGGGGAGGATGAGCAGTTCTTC.

V is TRBV3-1 and J is TRBJ2-1; 10 bases match TRBD1. The junction had 11 bases not matched to a gene; V was cut back by 2 bases and J by 10 bases. Germline V gives CDR1 LGHDT, CDR2 YNNKEL (reference sequence). The CDR3 runs 16 residues. The CDR3 sequence is CASSQMSGTGADEQFF. The CDR3, as DNA: TGTGCCAGCAGCCAAATGTCAGGGACAGGGGCCGACGAGCAGTTCTTC.

V gene TRBV24-1 combines with J gene TRBJ2-3, with unresolved D. The CDR3 is 16 residues long. The germline gives CDR1 KGHDR, CDR2 SFDVKD. V was cut by 6 bases and J by 2 bases, with 17 bases left in between. CDR3 in amino acids: CATSPGILLTTDTQYF. The CDR3 coding sequence is TGTGCCACCAGTCCGGGCATTCTACTTACCACAGATACGCAGTATTTT.

The chain has TRBV30 and TRBJ2-1; perhaps D is TRBD1 or TRBD2 (5 bases each). The CDR3 consists of 12 residues. Germline V CDR1 and CDR2: GTSNPN, SVGIG (reference sequence). The V gene lost 4 bases and the J gene lost 16 bases, with 20 bases spanning the gap. CDR3 sequence: CAWKASGHLKFF. CDR3 nucleotides: TGTGCCTGGAAGGCCAGCGGACATTTAAAATTCTTC.

The V gene is TRBV5-4, the J gene TRBJ2-1, with D possibly being TRBD2 (5 bases). The germline V gene has CDR1 SGHNT and CDR2 YYREEE (reference sequence). Trimming removed 0 bases from V and 9 bases from J, with 10 bases in between. CDR3 length equals 13 residues. Here the CDR3 DNA reads TGTGCCAGCAGCTTGGAAATAGAGGGTGAGCAGTTCTTC. It is translated as CASSLEIEGEQFF.

The V gene is TRBV2, the J gene TRBJ2-1, with D tentatively TRBD2 (5 bases). CDR1 and CDR2 (germline): SNHLY, FYNNEI. The CDR3 covers 15 residues. V shed 6 bases and J shed 3 bases, with 15 bases lying between them. The CDR3 nucleotides read TGTGCCAGCAGCCTAACGGGATTGCTCTACAATGAGCAGTTCTTC. Translation: CASSLTGLLYNEQFF.

This chain links TRBV25-1 with TRBJ2-7, with D maybe TRBD1 (6 bases). The CDR3 consists of 13 residues. CDR1 and CDR2 (germline): MGHDK, SYGVNS. V lost 4 bases and J lost 6, with 13 bases in between. CDR3: CASSALPRGEQYF. Here the CDR3 DNA reads TGTGCCAGCAGTGCCCTCCCCAGGGGCGAGCAGTACTTC.

The rearrangement links TRBV6-1 to TRBJ2-1; 9 bases map to TRBD2. The CDR3 runs to 15 residues. Trimming at V came to 4 bases and at J to 2 bases, leaving 3 bases not matched to a gene. Looked up from germline, CDR1 is MNHNS and CDR2 is SASEGT. The CDR3 reads CASSGAGGPYNEQFF. The CDR3, as DNA: TGTGCCAGCAGTGGGGCGGGGGGGCCCTACAATGAGCAGTTCTTC.

CDR3 protein: CASSVGISGDEQFF. In DNA, the CDR3 is TGTGCCAGCAGCGTAGGTATTAGCGGGGATGAGCAGTTCTTC. The chain links TRBV9 to TRBJ2-1; 8 nucleotides line up with TRBD2. This CDR3 has 14 amino acids. Germline V gives CDR1 SGDLS, CDR2 YYNGEE. Germline trimming cut 0 bases from V and 8 bases from J; bases unmatched to any gene: 4. The full variable domain, completed using reference TRBV9 and TRBJ2-1, is DSGVTQTPKHLITATGQRVTLRCSPRSGDLSVYWYQQSLDQGLQFLIQYYNGEERAKGNILERFSAQQFPDLHSELNLSSLELGDSALYFCASSVGISGDEQFFGPGTRLTVL.

This clonotype has a single count. The rearrangement links TRBV20-1 to TRBJ2-1; 9 bases are shared with TRBD1. Germline loops: CDR1 DFQATT, CDR2 SNEGSKA (reference sequence). The CDR3 is 16 residues long. CDR3 residues: CSSKRPGQGLYNEQFF. CDR3 bases: TGCAGCTCTAAACGACCGGGACAGGGTCTCTACAATGAGCAGTTCTTC.

The genes are TRBV5-1 and TRBJ1-1; D ambiguous. Trimming took off 5 bases at V and 4 bases at J, with 12 bases between the two ends. The germline V gene encodes CDR1 SGHRS and CDR2 YFSETQ. This CDR3 contains 13 residues. The chain's CDR3 is CASRIFGVTEAFF. The CDR3 DNA is TGCGCCAGCAGGATCTTCGGGGTCACTGAAGCTTTCTTT.

This clonotype was observed a few times. The J gene is TRBJ2-1, the V gene TRBV30, with D hard to call. The V end was cut by 0 bases, the J end by 5 bases, with 8 bases between. The V gene's germline CDR1 is GTSNPN and CDR2 SVGIG (reference sequence). The CDR3 contains 13 residues. The CDR3 here is CAWSVAVDNEQFF. In DNA, the CDR3 is TGTGCCTGGAGTGTAGCCGTGGACAATGAGCAGTTCTTC.